This T cell receptor (beta chain) appears in the sequencing data of a study of vaccination effects on CD4 cells after COVID-19. The repertoire was sequenced with immunoSEQ multiplex PCR; TCRdb's copy has only in-frame clones and lacks some. The sample records about 61,000 clones, about four fifths being singletons. Trimming at V came to 3 bases and at J to 7 bases, leaving 6 bases not matched to a gene. The CDR3 runs to 14 residues. Germline V lookup: CDR1 DFQATT, CDR2 SNEGSKA (reference sequence). In regard to this clone: Its matching antigen is unknown.

Expansion with viral peptide pools was applied to antigen-specific CD4+ T cells by the ViraFEST assay prior to sequencing. Culture lasted roughly eleven days before CD4+ T cell isolation. PBMC cultures contained about 2 million cells per well, 7.5 to 10 IU/ml IL-2 and around 9.9 ug/ml peptides. This TCR was sampled from a human donor who received a COVID-19 vaccine. The V gene is TRBV20-1, the J gene TRBJ2-1; 10 bases match TRBD2. The sequences come from CD4+ T cells from PBMCs cultured with HCoV-229E spike peptides, collected before COVID-19 vaccination. The CDR3 DNA is TGCAGTGCTAGTCGAGCGGGGGGGCGTAATGAGCAGTTCTTC. It encodes CSASRAGGRNEQFF.